This TCR beta chain is from a study of PD-L1 blockade in urothelial cancer. Across the study: About 90% of the 29 patients comprised males who had bladder-origin urothelial cancer.

Produced via immunoSEQ multiplex PCR; TCRdb's table is partial and in-frame only. The sample includes 15,000 to 20,000 clones, around 81% of them seen just once. Germline V gene data show CDR1 as LNHNV and CDR2 as YYDKDF (reference sequence). With 0 bases removed from V and 0 bases from J, the gap between germline ends came to 6 bases. There are 14 residues in the CDR3. The time point: peripheral blood 6 weeks after treatment start. Patients were diagnosed with urothelial carcinoma, either locally advanced or metastatic. The genes are TRBV15 and TRBJ2-7, with D possibly matching TRBD2 (5 bases). The specimen was PBMCs, collected around atezolizumab (anti-PD-L1) treatment. This receptor was identified in a man over 45 with urothelial cancer. DNA of the CDR3: TGTGCCACCAGCAGAGATCGGGGCTCCTACGAGCAGTACTTC. Translated, it gives CATSRDRGSYEQYF.